Reported below is one T cell receptor beta chain. The data were produced by immunoSEQ multiplex PCR, yet TCRdb's version contains in-frame clones alone and is incomplete. This sample yields some 95,000 clones, of which just under 95% are seen a single time; about 3% belongs to the top ten. This record comes from a study of control samples from healthy donors and cancer patients. The V gene's germline CDR1 is MNHEY and CDR2 SVGAGI. Trimming took 0 bases from V and 4 from J, leaving 6 bases between them. This CDR3 contains 13 residues. This TCR came from a human donor in good health. The donor label of this sample is uncertain. The source material was blood. V is TRBV6-5 and J is TRBJ2-5; D not certain. The chain's CDR3 is CASSYSGRETQYF. CDR3 in DNA: TGTGCCAGCAGTTACTCGGGCAGAGAGACCCAGTACTTC.